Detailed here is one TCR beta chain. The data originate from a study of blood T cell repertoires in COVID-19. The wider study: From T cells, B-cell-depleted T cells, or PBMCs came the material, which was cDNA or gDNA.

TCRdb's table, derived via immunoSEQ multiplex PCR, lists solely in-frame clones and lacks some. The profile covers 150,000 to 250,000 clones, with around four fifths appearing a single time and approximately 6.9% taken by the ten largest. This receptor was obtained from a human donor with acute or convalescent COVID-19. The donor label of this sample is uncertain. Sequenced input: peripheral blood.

The CDR3 loop is CASSFPAGRRVYF. DNA for the CDR3: TGTGCCAGCAGCTTTCCAGCAGGGAGGCGGGTGTACTTC. The chain links TRBV6-2 or TRBV6-3 to TRBJ2-7, with D possibly TRBD2 on 6 matching bases. Deletions cut 6 bases from V and 12 bases from J, with 21 bases between. CDR3 length: 13 residues. Germline V gene lookup returns CDR1 MNHEY and CDR2 SVGEGT.